The rows below give T cell receptor beta chains drawn from one sample of a study of CD8 T cells in ankylosing spondylitis. A single record per CDR3 protein comes from TCRdb applying MiXCR to the 5' RACE reads. The sample includes around 120,000 distinct CDR3 sequences, approximately 9.7% of them seen just once. The sample taken for sequencing was blood, either unsorted or a sorted T cell fraction (not recorded which). The receptors were sampled from a male donor with ankylosing spondylitis or in good health (not recorded which). The CDR3 runs from the conserved cysteine through the conserved F or W. Each record gives: clone size, V gene, J gene, D gene, CDR3 DNA, CDR3 protein. A D gene is named only where the DNA matches it firmly. Clone size is given for some rows only: seen once, a few or many times, or a class if the clone is expanded.

size: many
V: TRBV6-1
J: TRBJ1-2
D: NA
DNA: TGTGCCAGCAGCTCCGGGACGTACTATGGCTACACCTTC
CDR3: CASSSGTYYGYTF

size: many
V: TRBV5-1
J: TRBJ2-5
D: TRBD1
DNA: TGCGCCAGCAGCTTGGGGGACAGAGGAGAGACCCAGTACTTC
CDR3: CASSLGDRGETQYF

size: many
V: TRBV20-1
J: TRBJ1-4
D: NA
DNA: TGCAGTGCTGAGATAGCAACTAATGAAAAACTGTTTTTT
CDR3: CSAEIATNEKLFF

size: many
V: TRBV25-1
J: TRBJ2-7
D: NA
DNA: TGTGCCAGCAGCGAGGGGGGACGCTACGAGCAGTACTTC
CDR3: CASSEGGRYEQYF

size: many
V: TRBV15
J: TRBJ1-1
D: NA
DNA: TGTGCCACCAGCAGATACACAGGAACCAACACTGAAGCTTTCTTT
CDR3: CATSRYTGTNTEAFF

size: NA
V: TRBV29-1
J: TRBJ2-3
D: NA
DNA: TGCAGCGCCAAACTAAGTTTAGGGACTACGCAGTATTTT
CDR3: CSAKLSLGTTQYF

size: many
V: TRBV21-1
J: TRBJ2-1
D: NA
DNA: TGTGCCAGCAGCAAAGCGCTTTTGGGACACAGCTCCTACAATGAGCAGTTCTTC
CDR3: CASSKALLGHSSYNEQFF

size: NA
V: TRBV7-2
J: TRBJ2-5
D: NA
DNA: TGTGCCAGCAGCTTACGTTCGTCTGATGCTCGCCACTTC
CDR3: CASSLRSSDARHF

size: NA
V: TRBV5-1
J: TRBJ2-1
D: NA
DNA: TGCGCCAGCAGCTTGTCCGGGCCCCAAAACAATGAGCAGTTCTTC
CDR3: CASSLSGPQNNEQFF

size: NA
V: TRBV10-3
J: TRBJ2-7
D: TRBD2
DNA: TGTGCCATCAGTGGGACTAGCGGCTACGAGCAGTACTTC
CDR3: CAISGTSGYEQYF

size: many
V: TRBV27
J: TRBJ1-1
D: NA
DNA: TGTGCCAGCCGAGGGACGGTAAACACTGAAGCTTTCTTT
CDR3: CASRGTVNTEAFF

size: many
V: TRBV20-1
J: TRBJ2-3
D: NA
DNA: TGCAGTGCTCATTCAGGGGATCTGGATACGCAGTATTTT
CDR3: CSAHSGDLDTQYF

size: many
V: TRBV29-1
J: TRBJ2-7
D: NA
DNA: TGCAGCGTTCCGACAGGCGAGAATTCCTACGAGCAGTACTTC
CDR3: CSVPTGENSYEQYF

size: many
V: TRBV27
J: TRBJ2-1
D: NA
DNA: TGTGCCAGCAGTCCCCGGGGGGACAGCTCCTACAATGAGCAGTTCTTC
CDR3: CASSPRGDSSYNEQFF

size: many
V: TRBV5-1
J: TRBJ2-1
D: TRBD2
DNA: TGCGCCAGCAGCTTGGGGGGACTAGCGAACTACAATGAGCAGTTCTTC
CDR3: CASSLGGLANYNEQFF

size: many
V: TRBV6-1
J: TRBJ2-5
D: TRBD2
DNA: TGTGCCAGCAGTGAACTTTCGGGAGGGCAAGAGACCCAGTACTTC
CDR3: CASSELSGGQETQYF

size: many
V: TRBV6-1
J: TRBJ2-5
D: NA
DNA: TGTGCCAGCAGTGAGACCGTCCAAGAGACCCAGTACTTC
CDR3: CASSETVQETQYF

size: many
V: TRBV4-2
J: TRBJ1-4
D: TRBD1
DNA: TGTGCCAGCAGCCAAGATCTCCTGACAGGGGATGAAAAACTGTTTTTT
CDR3: CASSQDLLTGDEKLFF

size: NA
V: TRBV29-1
J: TRBJ2-1
D: TRBD2
DNA: TGCAGCGCCGAACTGGGACTAGCCGGCGATGGTGAGCAGTTCTTC
CDR3: CSAELGLAGDGEQFF

size: NA
V: TRBV19
J: TRBJ2-5
D: TRBD2
DNA: TGTGCCAGTAGTTTGACTAGCGGGAGGAACCAAGAGACCCAGTACTTC
CDR3: CASSLTSGRNQETQYF

size: many
V: TRBV3-1
J: TRBJ2-1
D: NA
DNA: TGTGCCAGCAGCCCCCCCGGCCCCACAAAGGAGCAGTTCTTC
CDR3: CASSPPGPTKEQFF

size: NA
V: TRBV12-3/TRBV12-4
J: TRBJ2-2
D: NA
DNA: TGTGCCAGCAGTTTCCCCGAGCGGGCGAACACCGGGGAGCTGTTTTTT
CDR3: CASSFPERANTGELFF

size: many
V: TRBV7-2
J: TRBJ2-3
D: NA
DNA: TGTGCCAGCAGCTCTAAACAGCTCCTCACAGATACGCAGTATTTT
CDR3: CASSSKQLLTDTQYF

size: many
V: TRBV7-2
J: TRBJ2-2
D: NA
DNA: TGTGCCAGCGCCCCCAGCGCGACACGTGGCACCGGGGAGCTGTTTTTT
CDR3: CASAPSATRGTGELFF

size: few
V: TRBV7-6
J: TRBJ2-1
D: TRBD2
DNA: TGTGCCAGCAGCTTAGAAGTTAGCGGGAGGTACAATGAGCAGTTCTTC
CDR3: CASSLEVSGRYNEQFF

size: NA
V: TRBV7-3
J: TRBJ2-2
D: NA
DNA: TGTGCCAGCAGCCTAGGGGGAGGGCGCACCGGGGAGCTGTTTTTT
CDR3: CASSLGGGRTGELFF

size: many
V: TRBV24-1
J: TRBJ2-3
D: TRBD2
DNA: TGTGCCAGCACCCACCGACTAGCGGGAGACACAGATACGCAGTATTTT
CDR3: CASTHRLAGDTDTQYF

size: many
V: TRBV24-1
J: TRBJ1-5
D: NA
DNA: TGTGCCACCAGTGGGGCAAGAAATCAGCCCCAGCATTTT
CDR3: CATSGARNQPQHF

size: few
V: TRBV25-1
J: TRBJ1-1
D: NA
DNA: TGTGCCAGCGGTAGGGGGGACCGGAACACTGAAGCTTTCTTT
CDR3: CASGRGDRNTEAFF

size: many
V: TRBV28
J: TRBJ1-5
D: NA
DNA: TGTGCCAGCAGTTTAACACAGCGGGGGATAGGCAATCAGCCCCAGCATTTT
CDR3: CASSLTQRGIGNQPQHF

size: many
V: TRBV6-2/TRBV6-3
J: TRBJ2-7
D: TRBD1
DNA: TGTGCCAGCAGTTCTTGGACAGGGGCCTACGAGCAGTACTTC
CDR3: CASSSWTGAYEQYF

size: many
V: TRBV7-9
J: TRBJ2-7
D: NA
DNA: TGTGCCAGCAGAGAGCAAGGTTACGCCTACGAGCAGTACTTC
CDR3: CASREQGYAYEQYF

size: many
V: TRBV20-1
J: TRBJ1-6
D: NA
DNA: TGCAGTGCAGCCGACGGAAACTATAATTCACCCCTCCACTTT
CDR3: CSAADGNYNSPLHF

size: NA
V: TRBV18
J: TRBJ1-1
D: TRBD1
DNA: TGTGCCAGCTCATTCACCGTCCAGGGGGCGGCTATGAACACTGAAGCTTTCTTT
CDR3: CASSFTVQGAAMNTEAFF

size: many
V: TRBV29-1
J: TRBJ1-5
D: TRBD1
DNA: TGCAGCGCTAGCGCAGGGGGCCTACCTAATCAGCCCCAGCATTTT
CDR3: CSASAGGLPNQPQHF

size: NA
V: TRBV20-1
J: TRBJ2-3
D: TRBD2
DNA: TGCAGTGCTAGTATTGGGGGACTAGCGGGGCAATCATTAATCAGGAATACGCAGTATTTT
CDR3: CSASIGGLAGQSLIRNTQYF

size: many
V: TRBV20-1
J: TRBJ2-1
D: TRBD2
DNA: TGCAGTGCAAAGTTGGCTAGCGGGCCTTACAATGAGCAGTTCTTC
CDR3: CSAKLASGPYNEQFF

size: many
V: TRBV18
J: TRBJ1-1
D: NA
DNA: TGTGCCAGCTCACCGACGGTGAACACTGAAGCTTTCTTT
CDR3: CASSPTVNTEAFF

size: many
V: TRBV20-1
J: TRBJ2-7
D: TRBD2
DNA: TGCAGTGCTAGAGAGGCGGCTAGCGGGATCTACGAGCAGTACTTC
CDR3: CSAREAASGIYEQYF

size: many
V: TRBV4-2
J: TRBJ1-1
D: NA
DNA: TGTGCCAGCAGCCGAGGACAAAACACTGAAGCTTTCTTT
CDR3: CASSRGQNTEAFF

size: NA
V: TRBV11-2
J: TRBJ2-3
D: TRBD2
DNA: TGTGCCAGCAGCTTAGGCACCGGGACTAGCGGGAGGGCCGGTTGGACAGATACGCAGTATTTT
CDR3: CASSLGTGTSGRAGWTDTQYF

size: many
V: TRBV5-6
J: TRBJ2-3
D: TRBD2
DNA: TGTGCCAGCAGATTACTAGCGGGAGTGGCAGATACGCAGTATTTT
CDR3: CASRLLAGVADTQYF

size: many
V: TRBV27
J: TRBJ2-5
D: NA
DNA: TGTGCCAGCAGTCGACTACTAGGTATCCAAGAGACCCAGTACTTC
CDR3: CASSRLLGIQETQYF

size: many
V: TRBV29-1
J: TRBJ1-2
D: NA
DNA: TGCAGCGTTGGGGGAAGCTCGTCGTGGAACCCTGTCGGGTACTATGGCTACACCTTC
CDR3: CSVGGSSSWNPVGYYGYTF

size: many
V: TRBV20-1
J: TRBJ2-4
D: NA
DNA: TGCAGTCCGACCGTGACGGGGCAAGGGACCAAAAACATTCAGTACTTC
CDR3: CSPTVTGQGTKNIQYF

size: many
V: TRBV12-3/TRBV12-4
J: TRBJ1-5
D: TRBD1
DNA: TGTGCCAGCAGCTTAGACAGGGACCAGCCCCAGCATTTT
CDR3: CASSLDRDQPQHF

size: few
V: TRBV4-3
J: TRBJ2-7
D: NA
DNA: TGCGCCAGCAGCCAAACGGCCCGGATTCAGACCCACGAGCAGTACTTC
CDR3: CASSQTARIQTHEQYF

size: few
V: TRBV12-3/TRBV12-4
J: TRBJ1-2
D: NA
DNA: TGTGCCAGCAGTTTAGCACCGGGGGGCTACACCTTC
CDR3: CASSLAPGGYTF

size: many
V: TRBV20-1
J: TRBJ1-1
D: NA
DNA: TGCAGTGCTAGAAACTCGGACAGTGACACTGAAGCTTTCTTT
CDR3: CSARNSDSDTEAFF

size: NA
V: TRBV5-1
J: TRBJ2-5
D: TRBD1
DNA: TGCGCCAGCAGCTTGGACAGGGGCGGTATCCAAGAGACCCAGTACTTC
CDR3: CASSLDRGGIQETQYF

size: NA
V: TRBV5-1
J: TRBJ2-7
D: TRBD1
DNA: TGCGCCAGCAGCATCAGGACAGGGGGGGGCTACGAGCAGTACTTC
CDR3: CASSIRTGGGYEQYF

size: many
V: TRBV6-5
J: TRBJ2-4
D: NA
DNA: TGTGCCAGCAGTACGGACAAACACATTCAGTACTTC
CDR3: CASSTDKHIQYF

size: NA
V: TRBV20-1
J: TRBJ2-7
D: NA
DNA: TGCAGTTGCTTTCTTGACTCGCTTGGACTCGTATCCTACGAGCAGTACTTC
CDR3: CSCFLDSLGLVSYEQYF

size: many
V: TRBV20-1
J: TRBJ2-1
D: TRBD2
DNA: TGCAGTGCTAGGTTGAGCGGGAGGTCGGTCAATGAGCAGTTCTTC
CDR3: CSARLSGRSVNEQFF

size: many
V: TRBV7-6
J: TRBJ2-1
D: NA
DNA: TGTGCCAGCAGCTTAGCGGGAGTTTTAAATGAGCAGTTCTTC
CDR3: CASSLAGVLNEQFF

size: many
V: TRBV7-8
J: TRBJ1-4
D: NA
DNA: TGTGCCAGCGCCGCGTGGGCAGGCCGGGCTGAAAAACTGTTTTTT
CDR3: CASAAWAGRAEKLFF

size: many
V: TRBV20-1
J: TRBJ2-7
D: TRBD2
DNA: TGCAGTGCTAGAGTCCCGACTAGCGGATCCTACGAGCAGTACTTC
CDR3: CSARVPTSGSYEQYF

size: few
V: TRBV6-1
J: TRBJ2-1
D: TRBD2
DNA: TGTGCCAGCATCCCAGTCGGGCCTAGCGGGTACAATGAGCAGTTCTTC
CDR3: CASIPVGPSGYNEQFF